These 5 T cell receptor beta chains originate from one sample sequenced in a study of blood T cell repertoires in COVID-19. Clones were sequenced by immunoSEQ multiplex PCR, and TCRdb holds only the in-frame ones, with some missing. The table lists under 150,000 clones, approximately 85% of them singletons. Sequencing input: peripheral blood. Source of these receptors: a man in his forties with acute or convalescent COVID-19.

This clone has just a few counts. The rearrangement links TRBV15 to TRBJ2-3, with 8 positions matching TRBD1. This CDR3 spans 13 amino acids. CDR1 is LNHNV and CDR2 is YYDKDF in the germline V gene (reference sequence). V gave up 6 bases and J gave up 8 bases; unmatched junction bases: 7. This CDR3 is CATRSDTGGTQYF. The CDR3 DNA reads TGTGCCACCAGAAGCGACACAGGGGGTACGCAGTATTTT.

The V call is TRBV2, the J call TRBJ2-1; 10 bases are shared with TRBD2. The CDR3 totals 15 residues. CDR1 and CDR2 (germline): SNHLY, FYNNEI. V lost 6 bases to trimming and J lost 8 bases; unmatched junction nucleotides: 10. The CDR3 here is CASSGLLAGKDEQFF. The CDR3 DNA reads as TGTGCCAGCAGCGGCTTACTAGCGGGGAAAGATGAGCAGTTCTTC. The full variable domain, rest sourced from reference TRBV2 and TRBJ2-1, is EPEVTQTPSHQVTQMGQEVILRCVPISNHLYFYWYRQILGQKVEFLVSFYNNEISEKSEIFDDQFSVERPDGSNFTLKIRSTKLEDSAMYFCASSGLLAGKDEQFFGPGTRLTVL.

This clone was counted a single time. This chain connects TRBV24-1 to TRBJ2-1, with D possibly being TRBD1 (5 bases). The germline V and J ends were trimmed by 9 bases and 7 bases, with 12 bases remaining between them. The CDR3 runs 12 residues. CDR1 is KGHDR and CDR2 is SFDVKD in the germline V gene. The CDR3 loop reads CATAKTANEQFF. The CDR3 DNA follows: TGTGCCACCGCTAAGACAGCTAATGAGCAGTTCTTC.

V is TRBV2 and J is TRBJ2-1; 7 bases map to TRBD1. The CDR3 length is 14 residues. V shed 2 bases and J 9 bases; nucleotides not matched to a gene: 7. CDR1 and CDR2 from the germline V gene are SNHLY and FYNNEI. In DNA, the CDR3 is TGTGCCAGCAGTGAACTAACAGGGGATCTTGAGCAGTTCTTC. It yields the protein CASSELTGDLEQFF.

The chain has TRBV7-9 and TRBJ2-1; D remains unclear. The CDR3 runs to 15 residues. Trimming removed 0 bases at V and 4 bases at J, with 10 bases between. The V gene's germline CDR1 is SEHNR and CDR2 FQNEAQ (reference sequence). CDR3 sequence: CASSLAGPLYNEQFF. The DNA for the CDR3 is TGTGCCAGCAGCTTAGCGGGCCCTCTGTACAATGAGCAGTTCTTC.